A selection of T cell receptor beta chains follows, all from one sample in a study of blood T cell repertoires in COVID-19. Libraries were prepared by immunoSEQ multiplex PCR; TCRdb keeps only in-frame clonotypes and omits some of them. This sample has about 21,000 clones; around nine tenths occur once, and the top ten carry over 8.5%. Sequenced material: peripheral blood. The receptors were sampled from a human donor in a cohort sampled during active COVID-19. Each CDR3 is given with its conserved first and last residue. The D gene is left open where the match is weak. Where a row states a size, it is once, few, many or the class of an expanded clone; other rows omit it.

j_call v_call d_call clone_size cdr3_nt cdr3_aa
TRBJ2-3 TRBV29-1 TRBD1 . TGCAGCGCTCAACACGGGACAGCCGTCACAGATACGCAGTATTTT CSAQHGTAVTDTQYF
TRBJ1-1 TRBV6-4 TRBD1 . TGTGCCAGCAGTGAGACCCCGGGACAGGGAAAGGTCGTGGCTTTCTTT CASSETPGQGKVVAFF
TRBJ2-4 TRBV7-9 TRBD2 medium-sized TGTGCCAGCAGCTTAGACAGGGCGGGGGGAAGGTACTTC CASSLDRAGGRYF
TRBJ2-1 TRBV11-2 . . TGTGCCAGCAGCCCACAAGGGAGGTCCGGATGGTTCTTC CASSPQGRSGWFF
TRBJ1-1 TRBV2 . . TGTGCCAGCAGCGGGCTCGAGACAGGAGTCGGTGAAGCTTTCTTT CASSGLETGVGEAFF
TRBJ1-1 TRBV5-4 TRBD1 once TGTGCCAGCAGCCTGGGACAGGCCAACACTGAAGCTTTCTTT CASSLGQANTEAFF
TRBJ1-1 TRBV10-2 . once TGCGCCAGCAGTGAAAGCTCCCCAGAAGCTTTCTTT CASSESSPEAFF
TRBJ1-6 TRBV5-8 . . TGTGCCAGCAGCTTGGACCTAAGCTCCTATAATTCACCCCTCCACTTT CASSLDLSSYNSPLHF
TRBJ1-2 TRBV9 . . TGTGCCAGCAGCCCCCCGGGGGGCGGTTATGGCTACACCTTC CASSPPGGGYGYTF
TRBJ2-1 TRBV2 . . TGTGCCAGCAGGTCGGGGGGCGAATACAATGAGCAGTTCTTC CASRSGGEYNEQFF
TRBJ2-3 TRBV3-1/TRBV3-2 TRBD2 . TGTGCCAGCAGCCCCTGGGAAGCGGGGGGGAAGACAGATACGCAGTATTTT CASSPWEAGGKTDTQYF
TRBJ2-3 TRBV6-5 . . TGTGCCAGCAGTCCCGAGTCGGGGGGCGGAGATACGCAGTATTTT CASSPESGGGDTQYF
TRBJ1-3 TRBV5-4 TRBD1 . TGTGCCAGCAGCCTGGACAGGGCTGGAAACACCATATATTTT CASSLDRAGNTIYF
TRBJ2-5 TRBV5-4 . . TGTGCCAGCAGCCACGAGCGGGTTCAAGAGACCCAGTACTTC CASSHERVQETQYF
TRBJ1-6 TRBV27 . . TGTGCCAGCAGTAAGGACCGGGGGCCCCTCCACTTT CASSKDRGPLHF
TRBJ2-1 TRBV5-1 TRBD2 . TGCGCCAGTTTTCGGGGGGAACCCTACAATGAGCAGTTCTTC CASFRGEPYNEQFF
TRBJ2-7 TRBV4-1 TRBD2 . TGCGCCAGCAGCCGGGTGGGACTACAGCACGAGCAGTACTTC CASSRVGLQHEQYF
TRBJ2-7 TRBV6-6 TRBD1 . TGTGCCAGCAGTTACTCACAGGGGGGCTACGAGCAGTACTTC CASSYSQGGYEQYF
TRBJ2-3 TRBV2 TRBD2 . TGTGCCAGCAGTGTTCTTATCGGCGGGGGGGGAGATACGCAGTATTTT CASSVLIGGGGDTQYF
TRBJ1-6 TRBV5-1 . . TGCGCCAGCAGCTCTGGACAGATTTCACCCCTCCACTTT CASSSGQISPLHF
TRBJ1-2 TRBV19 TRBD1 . TGTGCCAGTAGTCAAGGGACAGGGAGGTTGTATGGCTACACCTTC CASSQGTGRLYGYTF
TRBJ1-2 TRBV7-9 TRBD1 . TGTGCCAGCAGCGTACAGGGGGCTCTAAGCTATGGCTACACCTTC CASSVQGALSYGYTF
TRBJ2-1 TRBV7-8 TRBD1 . TGTGCCAGCAGCTTCGACAGGGGGGGGAATGAGCAGTTCTTC CASSFDRGGNEQFF
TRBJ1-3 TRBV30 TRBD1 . TGTGCCTGGACCGTAGGATCCCCAGGGGGAGGAAACACCATATATTTT CAWTVGSPGGGNTIYF
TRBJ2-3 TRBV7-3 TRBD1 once TGTGTCAGCAGCTTAGCTGGTTGGACAGGGGGAACAGATACGCAGTATTTT CVSSLAGWTGGTDTQYF
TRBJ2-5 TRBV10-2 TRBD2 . TGCGCCAGCAGTGAAGGGCGGGGGTTCACAGAGACCCAGTACTTC CASSEGRGFTETQYF
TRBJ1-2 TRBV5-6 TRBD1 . TGTGCCAGCAGCTTATTTGGGGACAGCATATATGGCTACACCTTC CASSLFGDSIYGYTF
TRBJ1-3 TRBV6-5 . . TGTGCCAGCGCGCCCCAAGAGAGCTCTGGAAACACCATATATTTT CASAPQESSGNTIYF
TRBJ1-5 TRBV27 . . TGTGCCAGCAGTCCCCGGGGTTCACAGCATTTT CASSPRGSQHF
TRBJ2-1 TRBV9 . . TGTGCCAGCAGCGACTCAGGAGAGCAGTTCTTC CASSDSGEQFF
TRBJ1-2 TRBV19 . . TGTGCCGTATCCGTAGGGGACTCGATTAACTATGGCTACACCTTC CAVSVGDSINYGYTF
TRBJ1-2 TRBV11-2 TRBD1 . TGTGCCAGCAGCTTAGAGGGACAGCTGGTCTATGGCTACACCTTC CASSLEGQLVYGYTF
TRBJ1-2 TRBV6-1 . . TGTGCCAGCAGTGAGGACAGCCACCGTTACTATGGCTACACCTTC CASSEDSHRYYGYTF
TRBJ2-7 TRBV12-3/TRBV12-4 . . TGTGCCAGCAGGAAGGGGGTTTCCTACGAGCAGTACTTC CASRKGVSYEQYF
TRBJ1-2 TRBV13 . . TGTGCCAGCAGCTTATCGGGGTGGATATCTAACTATGGCTACACCTTC CASSLSGWISNYGYTF
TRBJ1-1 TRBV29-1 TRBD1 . TGCAGCGCAAGACAGGGGGCTCCTGAAGCTTTCTTT CSARQGAPEAFF
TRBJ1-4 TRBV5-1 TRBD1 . TGCGCCAGCAGCCTAACCGGGACAGGGGGACCAACTAATGAAAAACTGTTTTTT CASSLTGTGGPTNEKLFF
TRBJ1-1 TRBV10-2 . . TGCGCCAGCAGTCCCCCTGAGGCAGGGGAAGCTTTCTTT CASSPPEAGEAFF
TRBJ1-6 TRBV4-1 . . TGCGCCAGCAGCCAAGCTTCGGGCAGGGTAAATTCACCCCTCCACTTT CASSQASGRVNSPLHF
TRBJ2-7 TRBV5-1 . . TGCGCCAGCAGCTTGTTGGCGGGACAGCAGTACTTC CASSLLAGQQYF
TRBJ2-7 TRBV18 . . TGTGCCAGCTCACCTCGGACTGGGGGCATCTACGAGCAGTACTTC CASSPRTGGIYEQYF
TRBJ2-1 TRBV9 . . TGTGCCAGCAGCCCCCGTCAGGCAAGCTCCTACAATGAGCAGTTCTTC CASSPRQASSYNEQFF
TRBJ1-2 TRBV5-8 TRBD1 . TGTGCCAGCAGCTTGCGACAGGGGAATAACTATGGCTACACCTTC CASSLRQGNNYGYTF
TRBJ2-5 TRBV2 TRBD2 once TGTGCCAGCAGAGGACTAGCAGGAGAGACCCAGTACTTC CASRGLAGETQYF